These T cell receptor beta chains were read from a single sample in a study of T cell repertoires in cytomegalovirus infection. TCRdb processed the reads anew with MiXCR; each CDR3 protein has one entry. The repertoire holds roughly 200,000 distinct CDR3 sequences, with roughly 34% as singletons. Their antigens remain unidentified. Sequences were derived from CD8+ T cells from cultured PBMCs, sampled from culture after CMV antigen stimulation. All receptors derive from a human donor in good health (CMV status not recorded). Some clones in this sample may be carry-over from other donors' samples. Each CDR3 is given with its conserved first and last residue. A D gene is named only where the DNA matches it firmly. Clone size is shown for a subset of rows, as once, few, many or a class of expanded clone.

abundance	d_gene	v_gene	j_gene	CDR3nt	CDR3aa
.	TRBD2	TRBV6-1	TRBJ2-1	TGTGCCAGCCGAACTAGCGGGATACCCAATGAGCAGTTCTTC	CASRTSGIPNEQFF
few	.	TRBV6-1	TRBJ2-7	TGTGCCAGCAGTGAGTCGGGGTACTCCTACGAGCAGTACTTC	CASSESGYSYEQYF
many	TRBD1	TRBV7-2	TRBJ1-1	TGTGCCAGCAGCCCTTGGACAGGGAGGGGAAACACTGAAGCTTTCTTT	CASSPWTGRGNTEAFF
.	TRBD2	TRBV7-9	TRBJ2-1	TGTGCCAGCAGAGGGAGCGGGAAACAGTTCTTC	CASRGSGKQFF
many	.	TRBV7-6	TRBJ1-4	TGTGCCAGCAGCTTAAGCGTCCTAGGTGAAAAACTGTTTTTT	CASSLSVLGEKLFF
.	.	TRBV6-1	TRBJ1-5	TGTGCCAGCAGGACAACAAGGTTTCCAAATCAGCCCCAGCATTTT	CASRTTRFPNQPQHF
few	.	TRBV7-4	TRBJ2-5	TGTGCCAGCAGCTTAGAAGAGAACCAAGAGACCCAGTACTTC	CASSLEENQETQYF
.	TRBD1	TRBV7-9	TRBJ1-5	TGTGCCAGCAGCTCGGGACAGCCAGGGATTAGCAATCAGCCCCAGCATTTT	CASSSGQPGISNQPQHF
few	.	TRBV7-3	TRBJ2-3	TGTGCCAGCAGCTTCCGGGGGCTGCCAGATACGCAGTATTTT	CASSFRGLPDTQYF
.	.	TRBV25-1	TRBJ1-1	TGTGCCAGCAGTGAATCTCTAGGCTGGGAGGCTTTCTTT	CASSESLGWEAFF
few	.	TRBV11-2	TRBJ2-2	TGTGCCAGCAGCTTCGGTTTGTCTCAAAAGAACACCGGGGAGCTGTTTTTT	CASSFGLSQKNTGELFF
few	.	TRBV7-6	TRBJ1-5	TGTGCCAGCAGCTTAGGTCGGGCACCTAACAATCAGCCCCAGCATTTT	CASSLGRAPNNQPQHF
few	TRBD1	TRBV28	TRBJ2-7	TGTGCCAGCAGTTTAAAAACGTTCTGGGACAGGGGTTACGAGCAGTACTTC	CASSLKTFWDRGYEQYF
few	.	TRBV7-4	TRBJ1-2	TGTGCCAGCGGATCTGGCCTCTATGGCTACACCTTC	CASGSGLYGYTF
.	.	TRBV7-6	TRBJ2-1	TGTGCTAGCAGCCCAGGACTAGGGGGCTCCTACAATGAGCAGTTCTTC	CASSPGLGGSYNEQFF
.	.	TRBV5-6	TRBJ2-1	TGTGCCAGCAGCCCCGAAGCCAGCCCGTACAATGAGCAGTTCTTC	CASSPEASPYNEQFF
.	TRBD1	TRBV7-4	TRBJ1-1	TGTGCCAGCAGCCACCCCCGGACAGGGATTGAAGCTTTCTTT	CASSHPRTGIEAFF
few	TRBD1	TRBV5-4	TRBJ2-4	TGTGCCAGCAGCTTAATGGGACAGCAAAACATTCAGTACTTC	CASSLMGQQNIQYF
.	.	TRBV28	TRBJ1-1	TGTGCCAGCAGTTTATGGGGGGGGCGCGCTACTGAAGCTTTCTTT	CASSLWGGRATEAFF
.	TRBD1	TRBV7-3	TRBJ2-3	TGTGCCAGCAGCTTACAAGGGGACAGGGCCACAGATACGCAGTATTTT	CASSLQGDRATDTQYF
.	TRBD2	TRBV6-1	TRBJ2-5	TGTGCCAGCAAATTTACTAGCGGGAGGGCCGGGGAGACCCAGTACTTC	CASKFTSGRAGETQYF
few	TRBD2	TRBV7-6	TRBJ2-7	TGTGCCAGCGGACTAGCGGGAGGCAGCGAGCAGTACTTC	CASGLAGGSEQYF
.	.	TRBV12-3/TRBV12-4	TRBJ2-3	TGTGCCAGCAGCTACCCGACTCGGACAGCCACAGATACGCAGTATTTT	CASSYPTRTATDTQYF
.	.	TRBV7-9	TRBJ1-1	TGTGCCAGCAGCCCAGCAGGGACTAACGGTGAAGCTTTCTTT	CASSPAGTNGEAFF
few	.	TRBV14	TRBJ2-3	TGTGCCAGCAGCCAATTCAAAAGAGATACGCAGTATTTT	CASSQFKRDTQYF
.	.	TRBV27	TRBJ1-6	TGTGCCAGCAGGGCCAGGGCAGGGGTGATAAATTCACCCCTCCACTTT	CASRARAGVINSPLHF
.	TRBD1	TRBV11-2	TRBJ2-4	TGTGCCAGCGGGCCGGACAGGGGCGGAACCAAAAACATTCAGTACTTC	CASGPDRGGTKNIQYF
.	.	TRBV6-1	TRBJ1-4	TGTGCCAGCAGTGGGATGCCTAATGAAAAACTGTTTTTT	CASSGMPNEKLFF
.	.	TRBV7-9	TRBJ2-1	TGTGCCAGCAGCTTAGGAGACGATGAGCAGTTCTTC	CASSLGDDEQFF
.	TRBD2	TRBV28	TRBJ2-1	TGTGCCAGCAGTTTAGGGACTACCACGAGCTCCTACAATGAGCAGTTCTTC	CASSLGTTTSSYNEQFF
.	TRBD2	TRBV27	TRBJ2-7	TGTGCCAGCAGCTCTGAACTAGCGGCCGTATACGAGCAGTACTTC	CASSSELAAVYEQYF
.	.	TRBV7-6	TRBJ1-4	TGTGCCAGCAGCCCTGCCGCAGGGGCGCTTAATGAAAAACTGTTTTTT	CASSPAAGALNEKLFF
few	TRBD1	TRBV7-8	TRBJ2-7	TGTGCCAGCAGCTTAACCGACAGGGTGACCCGCTTC	CASSLTDRVTRF
.	.	TRBV27	TRBJ2-3	TGTGCCAGCAGTTCGCTAAAGGGGGGCACAGATACGCAGTATTTT	CASSSLKGGTDTQYF
.	TRBD1	TRBV27	TRBJ1-5	TGTGCCAGCAGTTCCCCTCGGGACAGGGATCAGCCCCAGCATTTT	CASSSPRDRDQPQHF
.	.	TRBV20-1	TRBJ2-7	TGCAGTGCTAGAGATCAAAGTGGGGGCAACGGACAGTACTTC	CSARDQSGGNGQYF
.	TRBD1	TRBV9	TRBJ1-1	TGTGCCAGCAGCGAACAGGGGCTAAACACTGAAGCTTTCTTT	CASSEQGLNTEAFF
few	.	TRBV28	TRBJ2-7	TGTGCCAGCAGCCAGATGGGCAGGCAGTACTTC	CASSQMGRQYF
many	TRBD2	TRBV7-3	TRBJ2-1	TGTGCCAGCAGCTTAGTACTAGCGGGAGGGCCCAGCTCCTACAATGAGCAGTTCTTC	CASSLVLAGGPSSYNEQFF
few	.	TRBV5-6	TRBJ2-7	TGTGCCAGCAGCGGGACCGGGACGGAGCTTTCCTACGAGCAGTACTTC	CASSGTGTELSYEQYF
few	.	TRBV2	TRBJ2-1	TGTGCCAGCAGTTGGGCGGGAAATGAGCAGTTCTTC	CASSWAGNEQFF
.	.	TRBV20-1	TRBJ2-2	TGCAGTGCTAGGTCCTGGCGGGGGAACACCGGGGAGCTGTTTTTT	CSARSWRGNTGELFF
.	TRBD2	TRBV27	TRBJ2-7	TGTGCCAGCAGTAAGGGACTAGACTACGAGCTGTACTTC	CASSKGLDYELYF
.	.	TRBV4-1	TRBJ2-1	TGTGCCAGCAGCCAAGATCAGAACAATGAGCAGTTCTTC	CASSQDQNNEQFF
.	TRBD2	TRBV27	TRBJ2-1	TGTGCCAGCAGTTTGGGTGCTGGCCTAGCGGACTACAATGAGCAGTTCTTC	CASSLGAGLADYNEQFF
.	TRBD1	TRBV10-2	TRBJ1-1	TGCGCCAGCAGACCCGGGACAGGGTTGGATCCTGAAGCTTTCTTT	CASRPGTGLDPEAFF
.	.	TRBV7-2	TRBJ1-5	TGTGCCAGCAGCTTAAATTGGGCTAATCAGCCCCCGCATTTT	CASSLNWANQPPHF
.	.	TRBV7-9	TRBJ1-1	TGTGCCAGCAGCTTAGTACAGGGTGGTTACACTGAAGCTTTCTTT	CASSLVQGGYTEAFF
few	.	TRBV6-1	TRBJ1-1	TGTGCCAGCATCCGTCTCGGGGACACTGAAGCTTTCTTT	CASIRLGDTEAFF
many	.	TRBV7-2	TRBJ2-7	TGTGCCAGCAGCTTTACGGGCCACGAGCAGTACTTC	CASSFTGHEQYF